This entry describes one T cell receptor beta chain. TCRdb keeps only in-frame clones here, not all; method: immunoSEQ multiplex PCR. This table has about 300,000 clones, roughly 90% appearing once. The CDR3 covers 15 residues. The J segment lost 2 bases and the V segment lost 1 base, leaving 4 bases of the junction unmatched. CDR1 LGHNA and CDR2 YNFKEQ come from the germline V gene. The source of the sample is a study of blood T cell repertoires in COVID-19. Study-level background: PBMCs, B-cell-depleted T cells, or T cells provided the cDNA or gDNA that made up the material.

The TCR comes from a man younger than 35 who had recovered from COVID-19. The rearrangement links TRBV4-2 to TRBJ2-5; 7 bases line up with TRBD1. The sample taken for sequencing was peripheral blood. CDR3 nucleotide sequence: TGTGCCAGCAGCCAAGTTAGACAGGGACAAGAGACCCAGTACTTC. It encodes CASSQVRQGQETQYF.